This T cell receptor beta chain was recovered during a study of regulatory T cells in long-lasting Graves disease. Study results and limitations: TCR diversity was lower in persistent than newly diagnosed Graves' disease. Owing to a sample size that was small, accuracy may have been reduced. Patients with persistent disease showed a bias toward TRBV28, TRBJ1-2 and TRBJ2-5.

Investigators prepared the TCR beta libraries by applying iRepertoire HTBI primers and Arm-PCR of CDR3 regions. TCRdb analysed the multiplex PCR reads with MiXCR anew, one entry per CDR3 protein. The data contain a few hundred thousand distinct CDR3 sequences, approximately 25% of them seen just once; the ten biggest clones take up roughly a quarter. This clonotype was counted at least ten times. Its antigen is unknown. The germline gives CDR1 SNHLY, CDR2 FYNNEI. Trimming took 8 bases from V and 1 from J, leaving 21 bases between them. The length of the CDR3 is 16 residues. This sample's time point: persistent/refractory GD, antithyroid drugs over 5 years with positive TRAb. Scientists built the TCR library using RNA that was extracted from PBMCs. One endocrinology department in Xi'an, China, was where patients came from.

The chain joins TRBV2 to TRBJ2-7; D not certain. The TCR was taken from a woman aged 40 to 49 with Graves disease. This specimen consisted of peripheral blood mononuclear cells (PBMCs), obtained when the disease was refractory, from a patient treated with antithyroid drugs. DNA of the CDR3: TGTGCCAGCCACGCTTGGAAAATGACTTATTCCTACGAGCAGTACTTC. This translates into CASHAWKMTYSYEQYF.